The rows below give T cell receptor beta chains drawn from one sample of a study of blood T cell repertoires in COVID-19. Profiling relied on immunoSEQ multiplex PCR, and the TCRdb table lists in-frame clones only, not all of them. In the table there are some 110,000 clones, just under 80% of which are singletons. Material for sequencing was peripheral blood. These TCRs come from a man aged 55 to 70 with active or convalescent COVID-19. CDR3s include the opening cysteine and the closing phenylalanine or tryptophan. D genes are given only for firm matches. Clone size is not always given. Where it is, it says once, few, many or a class for expanded clones.

d_call: NA
clone_size: NA
v_call: TRBV29-1
j_call: TRBJ1-1
cdr3_aa: CSVVGAGQNTEAFF
cdr3_nt: TGCAGCGTTGTTGGGGCAGGGCAGAACACTGAAGCTTTCTTT

d_call: TRBD1
clone_size: NA
v_call: TRBV18
j_call: TRBJ1-1
cdr3_aa: CASSLQGDEAFF
cdr3_nt: TGTGCCAGCTCATTACAGGGGGATGAAGCTTTCTTT

d_call: TRBD2
clone_size: few
v_call: TRBV5-4
j_call: TRBJ2-3
cdr3_aa: CASSATSGRATDTQYF
cdr3_nt: TGTGCCAGCAGCGCGACTAGCGGGAGGGCGACAGATACGCAGTATTTT

d_call: NA
clone_size: NA
v_call: TRBV7-2
j_call: TRBJ1-2
cdr3_aa: CASSLVLIGYTF
cdr3_nt: TGTGCCAGCAGCTTAGTGCTAATCGGCTACACCTTC

d_call: NA
clone_size: NA
v_call: TRBV19
j_call: TRBJ1-1
cdr3_aa: CASTPLGGPRMGTEAFF
cdr3_nt: TGTGCCAGTACCCCTTTAGGAGGCCCTCGGATGGGCACTGAAGCTTTCTTT

d_call: TRBD1
clone_size: NA
v_call: TRBV28
j_call: TRBJ1-5
cdr3_aa: CASRRTGAYSNQPQHF
cdr3_nt: TGTGCCAGCAGGAGGACAGGGGCCTATAGCAATCAGCCCCAGCATTTT

d_call: NA
clone_size: NA
v_call: TRBV20-1
j_call: TRBJ2-1
cdr3_aa: CSASRGNEQFF
cdr3_nt: TGCAGTGCTAGCCGGGGCAATGAGCAGTTCTTC

d_call: NA
clone_size: NA
v_call: TRBV6-6
j_call: TRBJ2-7
cdr3_aa: CASREQGDASEQYF
cdr3_nt: TGTGCCAGCAGGGAACAGGGTGATGCTAGCGAGCAGTACTTC

d_call: TRBD1
clone_size: NA
v_call: TRBV5-1
j_call: TRBJ2-7
cdr3_aa: CASSPGTGKGYEQYF
cdr3_nt: TGCGCCAGCAGCCCCGGGACAGGGAAGGGCTACGAGCAGTACTTC

d_call: NA
clone_size: NA
v_call: TRBV12-3/TRBV12-4
j_call: TRBJ1-1
cdr3_aa: CASSLMVVAEAFF
cdr3_nt: TGTGCCAGCAGTTTAATGGTGGTAGCTGAAGCTTTCTTT